What follows describes a single T cell receptor (beta chain). This record belongs to a study of blood T cell repertoires in COVID-19. Generated by immunoSEQ multiplex PCR, the TCRdb table keeps only in-frame clones and is missing some. The table lists some 370,000 clones, about 90% of them singletons. The TCR sequence derives from a man between 35 and 55 years old with acute or convalescent COVID-19. The sample consisted of peripheral blood.

The CDR3 nucleotides are TGCACCAGCAGCCAAGCTGTAGAGATCACAGATACGCAGTATTTT. This translates into CTSSQAVEITDTQYF. V and J are TRBV1 and TRBJ2-3; TRBD2, the table's D call, was not compared with the DNA. TRBV1 is termed a pseudogene. The CDR3 sequence is 15 residues long.